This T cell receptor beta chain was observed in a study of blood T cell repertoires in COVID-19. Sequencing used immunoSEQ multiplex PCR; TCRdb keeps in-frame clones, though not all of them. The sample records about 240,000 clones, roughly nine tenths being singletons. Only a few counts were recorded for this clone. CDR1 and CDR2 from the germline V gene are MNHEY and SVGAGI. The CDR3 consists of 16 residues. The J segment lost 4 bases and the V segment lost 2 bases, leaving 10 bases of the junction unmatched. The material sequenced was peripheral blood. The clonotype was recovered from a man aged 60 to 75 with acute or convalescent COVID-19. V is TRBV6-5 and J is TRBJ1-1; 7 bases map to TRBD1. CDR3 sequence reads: CASSYMQTGEGTEAFF. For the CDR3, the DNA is TGTGCCAGCAGTTACATGCAAACAGGGGAAGGCACTGAAGCTTTCTTT.